Below are 19 T cell receptor beta chains sequenced from a single sample in a study of cytotoxic CD8 clonotypes in ibrutinib-treated CLL. Generated by immunoSEQ multiplex PCR, the TCRdb table keeps only in-frame clones and is missing some. In the table there are about 29,000 clones, around 76% of which are singletons. Sequencing used PBMCs, obtained after 36 months of ibrutinib treatment. Source of these receptors: a human donor with chronic lymphocytic leukemia.

The J gene is TRBJ1-2, the V gene TRBV5-1, with D unresolved. CDR1 is SGHRS and CDR2 is YFSETQ in the germline V gene. The CDR3 runs to 14 residues. V was cut by 0 bases and J by 8 bases, with 14 bases left in between. CDR3 sequence (DNA): TGCGCCAGCAGCTTGGAGGCGACCGGGTTCGGCTACACCTTC. Translation gives CASSLEATGFGYTF.

This clone was seen just once. The rearrangement uses TRBV6-1 and TRBJ1-5; the D gene is possibly TRBD1 (6 bases). Germline CDR1 MNHNS, CDR2 SASEGT. This CDR3 comprises 16 residues. V lost 1 base, J lost 9 bases, and 19 bases lay in between. This chain's CDR3 is CASSEGGHPNIWPQHF. The CDR3 nucleotides are TGTGCCAGCAGTGAAGGGGGACACCCCAATATTTGGCCCCAGCATTTT.

The chain carries TRBV5-6 and TRBJ2-7; 10 nucleotides line up with TRBD2. Germline-derived CDR1 and CDR2 are SGHDT and YYEEEE. V lost 4 bases to trimming and J lost 2 bases; unmatched junction nucleotides: 6. This CDR3 region has 15 residues. In nucleotides, the CDR3 is TGTGCCAGCAGCCCGGGACTAGCGATTCCCTACGAGCAGTACTTC. Residues: CASSPGLAIPYEQYF.

This clone appeared a single time. Written as DNA, the CDR3 is TGTGCCAGCAGCCAGAGTCCAGGGGGCACAGATACGCAGTATTTT. This codes for CASSQSPGGTDTQYF. This chain connects TRBV5-6 to TRBJ2-3, with D possibly being TRBD1 (6 bases). The germline V and J ends were trimmed by 4 bases and 1 base, with 13 bases remaining between them. From germline, CDR1 is SGHDT and CDR2 YYEEEE. This CDR3 is 15 amino acids long.

About this clone itself: An end of the junction does not agree with germline; a read error may underlie this. The rearrangement links TRBV7-9 to TRBJ2-7, with D possibly matching TRBD1 (6 bases). CDR1 and CDR2 from the germline V gene are SEHNR and FQNEAQ (reference sequence). This CDR3 is built from 14 residues. The CDR3 spells CASSQTTGIYEQYF. Here the CDR3 DNA reads TGCGCCAGCAGCCAAACTACAGGGATCTACGAGCAGTACTTC.

The chain joins TRBV18 to TRBJ2-5; D remains ambiguous. The ends were cut back, 3 bases at V and 5 bases at J, with 7 bases in the middle. There are 12 residues in the CDR3. The germline V gene encodes CDR1 KGHSH and CDR2 LQKENI. The CDR3 region is CASSPQQETQYF. CDR3 bases: TGTGCCAGCTCACCCCAACAGGAGACCCAGTACTTC. The full variable domain, with the rest looked up from reference TRBV18 and TRBJ2-5, is NAGVMQNPRHLVRRRGQEARLRCSPMKGHSHVYWYRQLPEEGLKFMVYLQKENIIDESGMPKERFSAEFPKEGPSILRIQQVVRGDSAAYFCASSPQQETQYFGPGTRLLVL.

The chain joins TRBV5-1 to TRBJ2-5; no clear D. V was shortened by 0 bases and J by 3 bases, with 9 bases between the two germline ends. CDR3 length equals 14 residues. Germline V CDR1 and CDR2: SGHRS, YFSETQ. Here the CDR3 DNA reads TGCGCCAGCAGCTTGGCGGGCAGGAAAGAGACCCAGTACTTC. It yields the protein CASSLAGRKETQYF.

Notes on this clone: An end of the junction differs from the germline gene, which may be a read error. The same CDR3 also results from other DNA sequences found in this sample. For the CDR3, the DNA is TGTGCCAGCATACTTACGGGGGGAAATGAAGCCTTCTTT. Residues: CASILTGGNEAFF. The chain uses TRBV5-6 and TRBJ1-1, with D possibly TRBD1 on 5 matching bases. CDR3 length: 13 amino acids. The germline CDR1 and CDR2 sequences are SGHDT and YYEEEE.

The chain uses TRBV28 and TRBJ1-1; 8 bases are shared with TRBD1. In germline, CDR1 is MDHEN, CDR2 SYDVKM. The CDR3 has 14 amino acids. V shed 7 bases and J 7 bases; nucleotides not matched to a gene: 11. The CDR3 spells CASNGQGFVDEAFF. CDR3 bases: TGTGCCAGCAATGGACAGGGATTCGTTGATGAAGCTTTCTTT.

The chain uses TRBV6-5 and TRBJ1-5; D is undetermined. Trimming removed 5 bases from V and 0 bases from J, with 8 bases in between. Germline V CDR1 and CDR2: MNHEY, SVGAGI. The CDR3 has 14 residues. CDR3 amino acids: CASSPMSSNQPQHF. CDR3 coding DNA: TGTGCCAGCAGTCCCATGAGTAGCAATCAGCCCCAGCATTTT.

This clone came up a few times. The chain combines TRBV7-6 with TRBJ2-5; TRBD2 matches 13 bases. CDR1 and CDR2 (germline): SGHVS, FNYEAQ. The CDR3 runs 16 residues. Trimming took 5 bases from V and 4 from J; bases not matched to a gene: 7. The CDR3 region is CASSHRLAGGIETQYF. Written as DNA, the CDR3 is TGTGCCAGCAGCCATAGACTAGCGGGGGGCATAGAGACCCAGTACTTC.

The chain recombines TRBV4-1 with TRBJ1-5; D is unclear. Trimming left V 0 bases short and J 3 bases short, with 15 bases between. Germline lookup yields CDR1 MGHRA and CDR2 YSYEKL. CDR3 size: 17 residues. CDR3 sequence (DNA): TGCGCCAGCAGCCAAGAGGGGAATCTCGTCAACAATCAGCCCCAGCATTTT. This encodes CASSQEGNLVNNQPQHF.

J is TRBJ2-7 and V is TRBV7-9; D may be TRBD1 (6 bases). Germline CDR1 reads SEHNR; CDR2 reads FQNEAQ (reference sequence). V lost 6 bases to trimming and J lost 3 bases, with 9 bases between them. The length of the CDR3 is 12 residues. Here the CDR3 DNA reads TGTGCCAGCAGTACAGGGAACTACGAGCAGTACTTC. Its translation is CASSTGNYEQYF.

V and J are TRBV4-1 and TRBJ2-5, with 12 bases identical to TRBD1. Germline values: CDR1 MGHRA, CDR2 YSYEKL. With 0 bases clipped from V and 4 bases from J, the junction kept 9 bases outside the gene matches. CDR3 size: 18 residues. The chain's CDR3 is CASSQDREGTGGRETQYF. The CDR3 nucleotides are TGCGCCAGCAGCCAAGATAGGGAGGGGACAGGGGGCAGAGAGACCCAGTACTTC.

V is TRBV6-1 and J is TRBJ2-1, with D perhaps being TRBD1 or TRBD2 (5 bases each). The CDR3 extends over 13 amino acids. Between the trimmed V and J ends, which lost 3 bases and 6 bases, there was a span of 9 bases. The germline CDR1 and CDR2 sequences are MNHNS and SASEGT. CDR3 DNA sequence: TGTGCCAGCAGTGACCGGGGACCCAATGAGCAGTTCTTC. Translation: CASSDRGPNEQFF.

A word on this clone: One junction end disagrees with the germline gene, perhaps due to a read error. The rearrangement joins TRBV6-6 to TRBJ2-7; 7 nucleotides agree with TRBD1. The length of the CDR3 is 12 residues. Germline V lookup: CDR1 MNHNY, CDR2 SVGAGI (reference sequence). The CDR3, as DNA: TGTGCCAGCAGCTGGACCGAGGAAGGGGGCATCTTC. This translates into CASSWTEEGGIF.

This chain links TRBV19 with TRBJ1-3; no firm D call. V lost 6 bases to trimming and J lost 0 bases, with 9 bases between them. The CDR3 extends over 14 amino acids. Per germline, CDR1 LNHDA and CDR2 SQIVND (reference sequence). CDR3 in DNA: TGTGCCAGTAGACCCCCGGGCTCTGGAAACACCATATATTTT. Translated: CASRPPGSGNTIYF.

The rearrangement joins TRBV7-3 to TRBJ2-2; no clear D gene. V shed 5 bases and J shed 6 bases, with 10 bases lying between them. The CDR3 consists of 13 residues. Germline V gene lookup returns CDR1 SGHTA and CDR2 FQGTGA. CDR3 DNA sequence: TGTGCCAGCAGCCTGTCATCTCCCGGGGAGCTGTTTTTT. This encodes CASSLSSPGELFF.

Only a few counts were recorded for this clone. In the same sample, other DNA sequences code for this CDR3. The genes are TRBV4-1 and TRBJ2-5, with D perhaps matching TRBD2 (6 bases). The CDR3 runs to 15 residues. V gave up 1 base and J gave up 3 bases, with 12 bases separating them. Looked up from germline, CDR1 is MGHRA and CDR2 is YSYEKL. The DNA of the CDR3 is TGCGCCAGCAGCCAAGGGCGGCTAGCGAAAGAGACCCAGTACTTC. Translating gives CASSQGRLAKETQYF.